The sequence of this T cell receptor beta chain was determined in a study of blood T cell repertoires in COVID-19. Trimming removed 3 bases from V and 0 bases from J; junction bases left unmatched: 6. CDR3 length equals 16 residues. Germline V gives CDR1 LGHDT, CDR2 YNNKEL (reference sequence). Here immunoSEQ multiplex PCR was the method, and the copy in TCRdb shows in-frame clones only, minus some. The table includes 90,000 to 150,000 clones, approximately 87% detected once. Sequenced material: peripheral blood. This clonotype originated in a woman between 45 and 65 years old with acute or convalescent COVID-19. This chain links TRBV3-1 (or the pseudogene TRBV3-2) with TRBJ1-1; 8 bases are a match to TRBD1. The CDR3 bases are TGTGCCAGCAGCCAGCACGGACAGGGCCTGAACACTGAAGCTTTCTTT. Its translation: CASSQHGQGLNTEAFF.